This T cell receptor (beta chain) was profiled in a study of T cells after posttransplantation cyclophosphamide. Germline V lookup: CDR1 SGHVS, CDR2 FNYEAQ. The CDR3 is made up of 14 amino acids. Deletions cut 5 bases from V and 7 bases from J, with 17 bases between. General observations from the study: TRB clonality was highly associated with recipient CMV seropositivity and reactivation. Later blood repertoires were often dominated by clones from the donor CD8+ memory compartment. TRB overlap between skin or GI tissue T cells and blood was limited.

TCRdb keeps only in-frame clones here, not all; method: immunoSEQ multiplex PCR. The sample contains about 40,000 clones, around 91% of which appear only once. Treatment was busulfan-fludarabine conditioning, a marrow graft, and cyclophosphamide on days +3 and +4. This clone was observed once. Its specificity is unknown. The V gene is TRBV7-6, the J gene TRBJ1-1, with D possibly being TRBD1 (5 bases). The sequencing used PBMCs, collected about 60 days after allogeneic stem cell transplant with posttransplant cyclophosphamide. This TCR was sampled from a male patient between 55 and 70 years old who received an allogeneic stem cell transplant from a related donor and was CMV-positive. Some T cells here may be from the graft donor. The CDR3 nucleotides read TGTGCCAGCAGCCCACAAAGGGGTTTGGGTGAAGCTTTCTTT. This sequence encodes CASSPQRGLGEAFF. Combining the CDR3 with reference TRBV7-6 and TRBJ1-1 gives the whole variable domain GAGVSQSPRYKVTKRGQDVALRCDPISGHVSLYWYRQALGQGPEFLTYFNYEAQQDKSGLPNDRFSAERPEGSISTLTIQRTEQRDSAMYRCASSPQRGLGEAFFGQGTRLTVV.